A single sample gave rise to the 28 T cell receptor beta chains below, sequenced in a study of T cell responses to AZD1222 COVID-19 vaccine. Generated by immunoSEQ multiplex PCR, the TCRdb table keeps only in-frame clones and is missing some. The table counts about 140,000 clones; about 2.2% lies in the top ten. The sequenced sample consisted of peripheral blood. These receptor sequences come from an adult in good health.

The chain uses TRBV5-3 and TRBJ2-5, with D perhaps TRBD1 or TRBD2 (6 bases each). TRBV5-3 is an ORF for which the function is uncertain. V was shortened by 2 bases and J by 2 bases, with 13 bases between the two germline ends. The CDR3 length is 15 residues. The CDR3 region is CARSLRGACQETQYF. Here the CDR3 DNA reads TGTGCCAGAAGCTTAAGGGGGGCGTGTCAAGAGACCCAGTACTTC.

J is TRBJ1-1 and V is TRBV6-1; maybe TRBD1 (5 bases). Deletions cut 2 bases from V and 3 bases from J, with 13 bases between. The CDR3 extends over 15 amino acids. Germline CDR1 MNHNS, CDR2 SASEGT. The CDR3 DNA reads as TGTGCCAGCAGTGAATCGGACAACGGCTACACTGAAGCTTTCTTT. It yields the protein CASSESDNGYTEAFF.

The chain employs TRBV19 and TRBJ1-2; perhaps TRBD1 as D (6 bases). V lost 1 base and J lost 4, with 7 bases in between. The CDR3 contains 13 residues. Germline CDR1 LNHDA, CDR2 SQIVND (reference sequence). CDR3 region: CASSIVGGYGYTF. Written as DNA, the CDR3 is TGTGCCAGTAGTATAGTAGGGGGCTATGGCTACACCTTC.

The V gene is TRBV5-1, the J gene TRBJ1-2, with TRBD1 matching over 7 bases. V gave up 2 bases and J gave up 4 bases; unmatched junction bases: 5. Germline CDR1 is SGHRS and CDR2 is YFSETQ. The CDR3 spans 14 residues. In DNA form, the CDR3 reads TGCGCCAGCAGCTTCGACAGGGCTATCTATGGCTACACCTTC. Its protein product is CASSFDRAIYGYTF.

CDR3 protein: CASSQDRVPISPLHF. In nucleotides, the CDR3 is TGTGCCAGCAGCCAAGACAGGGTCCCAATTTCACCCCTCCACTTT. The chain uses TRBV4-2 and TRBJ1-6, with D possibly being TRBD1 (5 bases). The germline CDR1 and CDR2 sequences are LGHNA and YNFKEQ. Trimming pared 0 bases from V and 9 bases from J, leaving 12 bases between. This CDR3 comprises 15 residues.

V is TRBV6-2 or TRBV6-3 and J is TRBJ1-2, with D possibly being TRBD1 (5 bases). Germline loops: CDR1 MNHEY, CDR2 SVGEGT. Trimming cost V 5 bases and J 6 bases, with 16 bases left between them. The CDR3 is 14 residues long. This CDR3 reads CASSRDRVDHGYTF. In nucleotides, the CDR3 is TGTGCCAGCAGTCGGGACCGCGTAGACCATGGCTACACCTTC.

The chain is built from TRBV10-2 and TRBJ1-5, with TRBD1 matching over 9 bases. J lost 5 bases, V lost 6 bases, and 2 bases had no gene match. The CDR3 is made up of 13 amino acids. Per germline, CDR1 WSHSY and CDR2 SAAADI. The CDR3 nucleotides read TGCGCCAGCAGGGGACAGGGAGATCAGCCCCAGCATTTT. Residues: CASRGQGDQPQHF.

The genes are TRBV7-2 and TRBJ1-4; no reliable D call. V lost 1 base to trimming and J lost 8 bases, with 17 bases between them. The CDR3 runs to 16 residues. Germline assignment: CDR1 SGHTA and CDR2 FQGNSA. CDR3 bases: TGTGCCAGCAGCTTAGAGATGACAACAGCAAGGGAAAAACTGTTTTTT. Its protein is CASSLEMTTAREKLFF.

The rearrangement uses TRBV5-4 and TRBJ1-5; D remains unclear. Germline V gene data show CDR1 as SGHNT and CDR2 as YYREEE (reference sequence). CDR3 size: 13 residues. Trimming took off 2 bases at V and 5 bases at J, with 8 bases between the two ends. CDR3 region: CASSFDGYQPQHF. The CDR3 region has the DNA TGTGCCAGCAGCTTTGACGGCTATCAGCCCCAGCATTTT.

The CDR3 reads CASSPLGQGIEAFF. The CDR3 DNA reads as TGTGCCAGCTCACCGCTTGGACAGGGGATTGAAGCTTTCTTT. The V gene is TRBV18, the J gene TRBJ1-1; 9 nucleotides match TRBD1. The length of the CDR3 is 14 residues. Germline CDR1 reads KGHSH; CDR2 reads LQKENI. Trimming removed 3 bases from V and 7 bases from J; junction bases left unmatched: 6.

The J gene is TRBJ2-3, the V gene TRBV29-1; 13 bases match TRBD2. Germline loops: CDR1 SQVTM, CDR2 ANQGSEA. This CDR3 is built from 16 residues. V was clipped by 4 bases and J by 1 base; unmatched bases: 5. The CDR3, as DNA: TGCAGCGTTGGGGGACTAGCGGGGACCGGCACAGATACGCAGTATTTT. This codes for CSVGGLAGTGTDTQYF.

The gene calls are TRBV6-1 and TRBJ2-4; no reliable D call. Germline V gene sequence: CDR1 MNHNS, CDR2 SASEGT. The CDR3 is made up of 21 amino acids. V was cut by 1 base and J by 0 bases, with 25 bases left in between. CDR3 in amino acids: CASSEVWSPGSHTLAKNIQYF. The DNA of the CDR3 is TGTGCCAGCAGTGAAGTATGGAGCCCCGGGTCCCACACACTAGCCAAAAACATTCAGTACTTC.

This rearrangement joins TRBV20-1 to TRBJ2-5; 7 nucleotides line up with TRBD2. This CDR3 spans 15 amino acids. Looked up from germline, CDR1 is DFQATT and CDR2 is SNEGSKA (reference sequence). The trim removed 3 bases at V and 2 bases at J, leaving 9 bases unmatched. The CDR3 protein is CSASRWLADQETQYF. For the CDR3, the DNA is TGCAGTGCTAGTAGATGGCTAGCGGATCAAGAGACCCAGTACTTC.

This chain joins TRBV5-5 and TRBJ2-3, with 9 bases fitting TRBD2. This CDR3 spans 14 amino acids. V gave up 6 bases and J gave up 4 bases; unmatched junction bases: 6. CDR1 is SGHKS and CDR2 is YYEKEE in the germline V gene (reference sequence). In DNA form, the CDR3 reads TGTGCCAGCACCAGCGGGGGGCGGGCAGATACGCAGTATTTT. This translates into CASTSGGRADTQYF.

This chain's CDR3 is CASSFGGASYNEQFF. DNA for the CDR3: TGTGCCAGCAGCTTCGGGGGGGCGTCGTACAATGAGCAGTTCTTC. The rearrangement joins TRBV9 to TRBJ2-1; 8 bases align to TRBD2. This CDR3 region has 15 residues. The ends lost 4 bases at V and 4 bases at J; junction bases unmatched: 7. Germline CDR1 is SGDLS and CDR2 is YYNGEE.

The rearrangement joins TRBV27 to TRBJ1-5; 9 nucleotides line up with TRBD1. The CDR3 is 19 amino acids. The ends lost 4 bases at V and 1 base at J; junction bases unmatched: 14. Per germline, CDR1 MNHEY and CDR2 SMNVEV (reference sequence). The CDR3 is CASSSLQGATGFSNQPQHF. The CDR3 region has the DNA TGTGCCAGCAGTTCATTACAGGGGGCCACGGGGTTCAGCAATCAGCCCCAGCATTTT.

V is TRBV4-1 and J is TRBJ1-6, with 9 bases fitting TRBD1. Losses at the gene ends were 4 bases for V and 7 bases for J; bases not matched to a gene: 5. Germline CDR1 and CDR2: MGHRA and YSYEKL. This CDR3 contains 15 residues. The CDR3 region has the DNA TGCGCCAGCAGCCCGATCGACAGGGGGAATTCACCCCTCCACTTT. Amino acid sequence: CASSPIDRGNSPLHF.

The chain joins TRBV30 to TRBJ2-3; 11 nucleotides match TRBD2. The CDR3 is 15 residues long. V lost 3 bases to trimming and J lost 6 bases; unmatched junction nucleotides: 8. Germline V gene data show CDR1 as GTSNPN and CDR2 as SVGIG (reference sequence). CDR3 protein: CAWSHSGGAGDTQYF. As DNA, the CDR3 is TGTGCCTGGAGCCATAGCGGGGGGGCCGGGGATACGCAGTATTTT.

V usage is TRBV6-5 and J usage is TRBJ1-1; the D gene is possibly TRBD1 (5 bases). The CDR3 loop spans 14 amino acids. CDR1 and CDR2 (germline): MNHEY, SVGAGI. With 8 bases removed from V and 4 bases from J, the gap between germline ends came to 17 bases. This chain's CDR3 is CASGSGGTGTEAFF. The CDR3 DNA reads as TGTGCCAGCGGGTCGGGGGGAACGGGCACTGAAGCTTTCTTT.

The rearrangement uses TRBV9 and TRBJ1-3; D gene unclear. Between the trimmed V and J ends, which lost 0 bases and 0 bases, there was a span of 13 bases. The CDR3 runs to 17 residues. Germline V gene data show CDR1 as SGDLS and CDR2 as YYNGEE. Here the CDR3 DNA reads TGTGCCAGCAGCGTAGCAGCTGGCGGGTACTCTGGAAACACCATATATTTT. This translates into CASSVAAGGYSGNTIYF.

This sequence joins TRBV7-9 and TRBJ2-7, with D possibly TRBD2 on 6 matching bases. V shed 2 bases and J shed 5 bases, with 7 bases lying between them. The CDR3 totals 12 residues. Germline values: CDR1 SEHNR, CDR2 FQNEAQ (reference sequence). In nucleotides, the CDR3 is TGTGCCAGCAGCTTACGGGGGAACGAGCAGTACTTC. Its translation is CASSLRGNEQYF. The whole variable domain, remainder taken from reference TRBV7-9 and TRBJ2-7, is DTGVSQNPRHKITKRGQNVTFRCDPISEHNRLYWYRQTLGQGPEFLTYFQNEAQLEKSRLLSDRFSAERPKGSFSTLEIQRTEQGDSAMYLCASSLRGNEQYFGPGTRLTVT.

This sequence joins TRBV28 and TRBJ1-2, with a weak D call TRBD1 (5 bases). The V end lost 5 bases, the J end lost 4 bases, and 17 bases lay between the germline ends. Germline values: CDR1 MDHEN, CDR2 SYDVKM. This CDR3 has 15 residues. The CDR3, as DNA: TGTGCCAGCAGTCCCCCCCCCTCAGGGCTCTATGGCTACACCTTC. Translating gives CASSPPPSGLYGYTF.

The chain has TRBV10-2 and TRBJ2-7; 7 bases map to TRBD1. V lost 2 bases, J lost 5 bases, and 6 bases stayed unmatched. The CDR3 covers 14 residues. The V gene's germline CDR1 is WSHSY and CDR2 SAAADI. The CDR3 region has the DNA TGCGCCAGCAGTGAGCAGGGACAGCTTAACGAGCAGTACTTC. Translation: CASSEQGQLNEQYF.

The rearrangement joins TRBV28 to TRBJ2-5; 10 nucleotides align to TRBD1. V lost 3 bases to trimming and J lost 5 bases; unmatched junction nucleotides: 9. The CDR3 has 16 amino acids. The germline V gene encodes CDR1 MDHEN and CDR2 SYDVKM. The CDR3 DNA sequence: TGTGCCAGCAGTTTTCCCCGGACAGGGGGAGGGGAGACCCAGTACTTC. It encodes CASSFPRTGGGETQYF. The full variable domain, its missing parts supplied by reference TRBV28 and TRBJ2-5, is DVKVTQSSRYLVKRTGEKVFLECVQDMDHENMFWYRQDPGLGLRLIYFSYDVKMKEKGDIPEGYSVSREKKERFSLILESASTNQTSMYLCASSFPRTGGGETQYFGPGTRLLVL.

J is TRBJ1-6 and V is TRBV5-6; 8 bases line up with TRBD1. The length of the CDR3 is 15 residues. Germline CDR1 reads SGHDT; CDR2 reads YYEEEE. J was trimmed by 10 bases and V by 3 bases; bases with no gene match: 9. Here the CDR3 DNA reads TGTGCCAGCAGCTGGACAGGGAGCAGGATGTCACCCCTCCACTTT. This gives the protein CASSWTGSRMSPLHF.

The chain combines TRBV6-5 with TRBJ1-1; D uncertain. The CDR3 runs to 15 residues. The V and J ends lost 11 bases and 1 base respectively, with 20 bases between them. CDR1 and CDR2 (germline): MNHEY, SVGAGI. CDR3 nucleotides: TGTGCCTCTCATGTGGCGGGGTCCACGAACACTGAAGCTTTCTTT. It specifies CASHVAGSTNTEAFF.

V gene TRBV5-1 combines with J gene TRBJ2-1; 7 nucleotides agree with TRBD2. Germline values: CDR1 SGHRS, CDR2 YFSETQ. The CDR3 runs to 16 residues. Germline trimming cut 0 bases from V and 10 bases from J; bases unmatched to any gene: 13. This CDR3 is CASSLVERGHPGEQFF. In DNA, the CDR3 is TGCGCCAGCAGCTTGGTTGAGCGGGGCCACCCGGGGGAGCAGTTCTTC. The whole variable domain, remainder taken from reference TRBV5-1 and TRBJ2-1, is KAGVTQTPRYLIKTRGQQVTLSCSPISGHRSVSWYQQTPGQGLQFLFEYFSETQRNKGNFPGRFSGRQFSNSRSEMNVSTLELGDSALYLCASSLVERGHPGEQFFGPGTRLTVL.

The rearrangement uses TRBV5-1 and TRBJ1-3, with D possibly TRBD1 on 5 matching bases. Trimming pared 0 bases from V and 9 bases from J, leaving 16 bases between. This CDR3 spans 15 amino acids. Germline V gene lookup returns CDR1 SGHRS and CDR2 YFSETQ. The chain's CDR3 is CASSLGQPGTGTIYF. Here the CDR3 DNA reads TGCGCCAGCAGCTTGGGACAGCCCGGAACGGGCACCATATATTTT.